The 14 T cell receptor beta chains presented below share a single source sample, sequenced in a study of blood T cell repertoires in COVID-19. Data came from immunoSEQ multiplex PCR; TCRdb stores just in-frame clones and leaves some out. The table lists about 200,000 clones, 88% of them singletons, with under 2% in the top ten. Sequenced material: peripheral blood. The receptors stem from a man between 18 and 35 years old with active or convalescent COVID-19.

This clone was seen repeatedly, ten times or more. The chain couples TRBV5-5 to TRBJ2-1; 8 bases align to TRBD2. CDR3 length equals 19 residues. Germline assignment: CDR1 SGHKS and CDR2 YYEKEE (reference sequence). Germline trimming cut 0 bases from V and 0 bases from J; bases unmatched to any gene: 11. The CDR3 DNA sequence: TGTGCCAGCAGCTTGGGGCTGAAAATAGCGGGATCCTCCTACAATGAGCAGTTCTTC. Translated, it gives CASSLGLKIAGSSYNEQFF.

The rearrangement links TRBV11-2 to TRBJ2-3, with D perhaps TRBD2 (5 bases). Trimming took 1 base from V and 9 from J, leaving 11 bases between them. Germline CDR1 SGHAT, CDR2 FQNNGV. This CDR3 has 13 amino acids. The CDR3 sequence is CASSLGRGDTQYF. Written as DNA, the CDR3 is TGTGCCAGCAGCTTAGGTCGGGGAGACACGCAGTATTTT.

In its sample, this clone was seen a few times. The chain has TRBV6-5 and TRBJ1-5, with D hard to call. The CDR3 has 13 amino acids. Germline CDR1 and CDR2: MNHEY and SVGAGI. The V gene lost 5 bases and the J gene lost 2 bases, with 7 bases spanning the gap. CDR3 sequence: CASSTSGNQPQHF. CDR3 nucleotides: TGTGCCAGCAGTACCTCAGGCAATCAGCCCCAGCATTTT.

This sequence joins TRBV6-6 and TRBJ2-2; D might be TRBD2 (6 bases). V lost 6 bases and J 4 bases, leaving 12 bases between the germline ends. Germline loops: CDR1 MNHNY, CDR2 SVGAGI (reference sequence). This CDR3 spans 14 amino acids. CDR3 amino acids: CASSPNSGTGELFF. Written as DNA, the CDR3 is TGTGCCAGCAGCCCAAATAGCGGCACCGGGGAGCTGTTTTTT.

CDR3 DNA: TGCGCCAGCAGCCAAATAACGACAGGGGTGAAGAACACTGAAGCTTTCTTT. Translation: CASSQITTGVKNTEAFF. The chain combines TRBV5-1 with TRBJ1-1, with 8 bases fitting TRBD1. CDR3 length: 17 amino acids. Looked up from germline, CDR1 is SGHRS and CDR2 is YFSETQ. Trimming removed 4 bases from V and 1 base from J; junction bases left unmatched: 12.

This clone occurred a few times. V and J are TRBV7-9 and TRBJ2-7; 7 nucleotides line up with TRBD2. The CDR3 has 15 amino acids. In germline, CDR1 is SEHNR, CDR2 FQNEAQ (reference sequence). The V gene end was trimmed by 5 bases and the J gene end by 5 bases; junction bases not matched to a gene: 12. The CDR3 is CASSAGTTTTHEQYF. The CDR3 nucleotides are TGTGCCAGCAGCGCCGGGACTACCACCACCCACGAGCAGTACTTC.

The chain has TRBV5-4 and TRBJ2-5, with TRBD2 identical over 13 bases. The germline V gene encodes CDR1 SGHNT and CDR2 YYREEE (reference sequence). The CDR3 is made up of 19 amino acids. Germline trimming cut 2 bases from V and 2 bases from J; bases unmatched to any gene: 12. The CDR3 loop is CASSLGTSGNIRPQETQYF. CDR3 nucleotide sequence: TGTGCCAGCAGCTTAGGGACTAGCGGGAATATCCGCCCTCAAGAGACCCAGTACTTC. The whole variable domain, filled in from reference TRBV5-4 and TRBJ2-5, reads ETGVTQSPTHLIKTRGQQVTLRCSSQSGHNTVSWYQQALGQGPQFIFQYYREEENGRGNFPPRFSGLQFPNYSSELNVNALELDDSALYLCASSLGTSGNIRPQETQYFGPGTRLLVL.

V is TRBV7-8 and J is TRBJ1-1, with D possibly matching TRBD1 (6 bases). Trimming pared 5 bases from V and 0 bases from J, leaving 10 bases between. CDR3 length: 14 amino acids. The germline gives CDR1 SGHVS, CDR2 FQNEAQ. CDR3 bases: TGTGCCAGCAGCCTTACAGGGTTGAACACTGAAGCTTTCTTT. This sequence encodes CASSLTGLNTEAFF.

The chain is built from TRBV5-5 and TRBJ1-1, with 12 nucleotides matching TRBD1. Looked up from germline, CDR1 is SGHKS and CDR2 is YYEKEE (reference sequence). This CDR3 is built from 16 residues. With 2 bases clipped from V and 3 bases from J, the junction kept 5 bases outside the gene matches. CDR3 protein: CASSFPGQGADTEAFF. CDR3 coding DNA: TGTGCCAGCAGCTTCCCGGGACAGGGGGCGGACACTGAAGCTTTCTTT.

The chain joins TRBV6-1 to TRBJ1-5; no reliable D call. CDR1 and CDR2 from the germline V gene are MNHNS and SASEGT. V lost 2 bases and J 4 bases, leaving 6 bases between the germline ends. This CDR3 spans 13 amino acids. CDR3 residues: CASSENGNQPQHF. The CDR3 DNA follows: TGTGCCAGCAGTGAAAACGGGAATCAGCCCCAGCATTTT.

This sequence joins TRBV3-1 (or the pseudogene TRBV3-2) and TRBJ2-1; D gene uncertain. Trimming took 4 bases from V and 5 from J, leaving 6 bases between them. CDR1 LGHDT and CDR2 YNNKEL come from the germline V gene (reference sequence). The CDR3 spans 12 residues. The CDR3 sequence: CASSLTDNEQFF. Here the CDR3 DNA reads TGTGCCAGCAGCCTAACGGACAATGAGCAGTTCTTC.

The chain combines TRBV12-5 with TRBJ1-6; D may be TRBD1 (5 bases). The CDR3 contains 13 residues. The V and J ends lost 5 bases and 14 bases respectively, with 16 bases between them. Germline V gives CDR1 LGHNT, CDR2 FRNRAP. CDR3 in amino acids: CASGPLEGSALHF. The CDR3 nucleotides read TGTGCTAGTGGTCCCCTGGAGGGGTCGGCCCTCCACTTT.

The V gene is TRBV19, the J gene TRBJ1-2, with D possibly matching TRBD1 (5 bases). V was cut by 7 bases and J by 8 bases, with 20 bases left in between. Germline assignment: CDR1 LNHDA and CDR2 SQIVND (reference sequence). The CDR3 covers 14 residues. In DNA form, the CDR3 reads TGTGCCAGTACCACCCCGGGGATCGGGGGAGGCTACACCTTC. Translating it yields CASTTPGIGGGYTF.

The chain has TRBV7-2 and TRBJ1-1; TRBD1 agrees at 9 bases. The CDR3 has 15 residues. J lost 5 bases, V lost 3 bases, and 7 bases had no gene match. Germline CDR1 reads SGHTA; CDR2 reads FQGNSA. The CDR3: CASSFITGGGTEAFF. The CDR3 region has the DNA TGTGCCAGCAGCTTTATAACAGGGGGCGGAACTGAAGCTTTCTTT.